The table lists the clone carrying this T cell receptor (beta chain) with many counts. The antigen is unknown. These data are taken from a study of CD8+CD57+ T cells in acquired aplastic anemia. Study as a whole: CD4+ and CD8+ cells, once sorted, gave DNA averaging roughly 3.2 ug. Findings and caveats of the study: For CD8+ Simpson's diversity, patients and controls showed no significant difference.

The study profiled TCR beta VDJ and CDR3 using genomic DNA as template. MiXCR was run by TCRdb on the reads, yielding one entry per CDR3 protein. In the table there are around 200,000 distinct CDR3 sequences, around half of which are singletons. Germline V gene sequence: CDR1 ENHRY, CDR2 SYGVKD. Deletions cut 10 bases from V and 1 base from J, with 11 bases between. The CDR3 is 12 amino acids. Before being chosen for sequencing, patients had shown CD8+CD57+ cell expansion by flow cytometry. The clonotype originates from a human donor with aplastic anemia. The gene calls are TRBV10-3 and TRBJ2-7; TRBD1 is a possible D gene (6 bases). The specimen sequenced was sorted CD4+, CD8+, or CD8+CD57+ T cells (not recorded which) from PBMCs. The CDR3 DNA follows: TGTGCCACCCGGACAGTTTCCTACGAGCAGTACTTC. Translating it yields CATRTVSYEQYF.